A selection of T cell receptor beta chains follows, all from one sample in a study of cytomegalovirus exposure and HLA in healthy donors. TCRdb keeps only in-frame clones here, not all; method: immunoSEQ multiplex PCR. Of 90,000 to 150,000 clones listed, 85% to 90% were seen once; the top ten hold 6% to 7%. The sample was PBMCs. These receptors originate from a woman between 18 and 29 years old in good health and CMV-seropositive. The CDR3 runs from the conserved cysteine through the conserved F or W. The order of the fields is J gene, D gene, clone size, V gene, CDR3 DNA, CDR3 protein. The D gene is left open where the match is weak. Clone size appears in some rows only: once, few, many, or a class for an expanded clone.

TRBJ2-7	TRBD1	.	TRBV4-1	TGCGCCAGCAGCCAAGGACAGGGGCCATCCTACGAGCAGTACTTC	CASSQGQGPSYEQYF
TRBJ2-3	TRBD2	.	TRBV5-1	TGCGCCAGCAGCTTGAGCGGGGGTTCTAGCACAGATACGCAGTATTTT	CASSLSGGSSTDTQYF
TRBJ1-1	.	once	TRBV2	TGTGCCAGCAGGCGCATGAACACTGAAGCTTTCTTT	CASRRMNTEAFF
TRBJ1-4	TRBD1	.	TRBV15	TGTGCCACCAGCAGTCCCAAGGACAGGGGGGTTGAAAAACTGTTTTTT	CATSSPKDRGVEKLFF
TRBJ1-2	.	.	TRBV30	TGTGCCTGGATGCGGGGGGCACTCTATGGCTACACCTTC	CAWMRGALYGYTF
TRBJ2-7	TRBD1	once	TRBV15	TGTGCCACCAGCAGGGACAGGGGTTTCGAGCAGTACTTC	CATSRDRGFEQYF
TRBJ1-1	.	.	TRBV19	TGTGCCATCAAGGGGCGGAACACTGAAGCTTTCTTT	CAIKGRNTEAFF
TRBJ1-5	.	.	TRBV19	TGTGCCAGTAGTATCTACCAGGGAGGCGGCAATCAGCCCCAGCATTTT	CASSIYQGGGNQPQHF
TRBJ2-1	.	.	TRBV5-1	TGCGCCAGCAGCCGACTGGAGGACGGAGTCAATGAGCAGTTCTTC	CASSRLEDGVNEQFF
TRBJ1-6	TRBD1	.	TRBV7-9	TGTGCCAGCAGCCCGGACAGGCTGGGAAATTCACCCCTCCACTTT	CASSPDRLGNSPLHF
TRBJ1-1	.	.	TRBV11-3	TGTGCCAGCAGCTTCTTCTCGAACACTGAAGCTTTCTTT	CASSFFSNTEAFF
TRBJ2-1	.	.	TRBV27	TGTGCCAGCAGTTTAAACCCAACTAGCCCAAGCTCCTACAATGAGCAGTTCTTC	CASSLNPTSPSSYNEQFF
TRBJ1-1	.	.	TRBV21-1	TGTGCCATCAACAGGGGGCAGTATCGTAGGAACACTGAAGCTTTCTTT	CAINRGQYRRNTEAFF
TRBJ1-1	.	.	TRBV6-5	TGTGCCAGCAGTAGCGGACGGATGAACACTGAAGCTTTCTTT	CASSSGRMNTEAFF
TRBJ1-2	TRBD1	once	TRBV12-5	TGTGCTAGTGGTTTACGAGGACAGGGCGAACGGGGCTATGGCTACACCTTC	CASGLRGQGERGYGYTF
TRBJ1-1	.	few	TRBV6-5	TGTGCCAGCAGTTACGGGGGCTTGAACACTGAAGCTTTCTTT	CASSYGGLNTEAFF
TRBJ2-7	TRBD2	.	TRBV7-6	TGTGCCAGCAGCTTAGGCCTGGGACTAGACCTCGAGCAGTACTTC	CASSLGLGLDLEQYF
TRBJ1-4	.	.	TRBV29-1	TGCAGCGTTGTGGTCTTCGGGGGTGAAAAACTGTTTTTT	CSVVVFGGEKLFF
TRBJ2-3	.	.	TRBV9	TGTGCCAGCAGCGCCGCTAGTCGGGCAGATACGCAGTATTTT	CASSAASRADTQYF
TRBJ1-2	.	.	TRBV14	TGTGCCAGCAGCGACGAGGGCCAACGGTTAAACTATGGCTACACCTTC	CASSDEGQRLNYGYTF
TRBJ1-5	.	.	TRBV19	TGTGCCAGTAGTATAGGACAGCCTAGCAATCAGCCCCAGCATTTT	CASSIGQPSNQPQHF
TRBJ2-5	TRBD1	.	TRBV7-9	TGTGCCAGCAGCCTCCCAGTACTGGACAGGGATAGGGAGACCCAGTACTTC	CASSLPVLDRDRETQYF
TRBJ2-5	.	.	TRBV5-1	TGCGCCAGCAGCTTGGAAGGGGGAGGGCAAGAGACCCAGTACTTC	CASSLEGGGQETQYF